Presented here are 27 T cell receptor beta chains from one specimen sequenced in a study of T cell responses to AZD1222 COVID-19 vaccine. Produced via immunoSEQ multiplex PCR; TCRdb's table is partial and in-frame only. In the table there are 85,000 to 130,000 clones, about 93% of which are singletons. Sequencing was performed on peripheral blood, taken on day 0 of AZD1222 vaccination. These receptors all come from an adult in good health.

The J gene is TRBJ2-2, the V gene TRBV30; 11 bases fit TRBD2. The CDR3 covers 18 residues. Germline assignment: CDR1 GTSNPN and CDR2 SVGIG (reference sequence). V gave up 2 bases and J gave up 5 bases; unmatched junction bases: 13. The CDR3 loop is CAWSLTSGALWGTGELFF. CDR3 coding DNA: TGTGCCTGGAGTTTGACTAGCGGGGCTTTGTGGGGGACCGGGGAGCTGTTTTTT.

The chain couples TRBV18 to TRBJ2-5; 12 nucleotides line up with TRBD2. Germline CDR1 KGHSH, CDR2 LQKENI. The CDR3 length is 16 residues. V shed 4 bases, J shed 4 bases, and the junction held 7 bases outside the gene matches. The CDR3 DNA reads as TGTGCCAGCTCACGCAGACTAGCGGGAGAACTAGAGACCCAGTACTTC. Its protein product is CASSRRLAGELETQYF.

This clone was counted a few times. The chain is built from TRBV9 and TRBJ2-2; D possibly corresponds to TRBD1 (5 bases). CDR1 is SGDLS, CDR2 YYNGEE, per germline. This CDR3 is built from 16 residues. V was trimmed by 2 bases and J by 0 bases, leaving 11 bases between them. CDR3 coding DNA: TGTGCCAGCAGCGTCTGGGGCCCCGCGAACACCGGGGAGCTGTTTTTT. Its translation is CASSVWGPANTGELFF.

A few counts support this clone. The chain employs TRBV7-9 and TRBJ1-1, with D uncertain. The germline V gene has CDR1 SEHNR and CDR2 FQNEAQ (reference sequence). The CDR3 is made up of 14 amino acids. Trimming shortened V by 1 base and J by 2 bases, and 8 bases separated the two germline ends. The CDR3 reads CASSLGLVNTEAFF. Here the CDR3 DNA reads TGTGCCAGCAGCTTAGGTCTGGTTAACACTGAAGCTTTCTTT.

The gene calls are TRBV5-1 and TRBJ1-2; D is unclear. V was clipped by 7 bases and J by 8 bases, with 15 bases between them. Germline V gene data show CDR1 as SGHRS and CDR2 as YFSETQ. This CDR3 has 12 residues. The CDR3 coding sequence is TGCGCCAGCCGCGGTGGTGGGAGCGGCTACACCTTC. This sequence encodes CASRGGGSGYTF. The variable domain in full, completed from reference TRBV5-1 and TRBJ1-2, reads KAGVTQTPRYLIKTRGQQVTLSCSPISGHRSVSWYQQTPGQGLQFLFEYFSETQRNKGNFPGRFSGRQFSNSRSEMNVSTLELGDSALYLCASRGGGSGYTFGSGTRLTVV.

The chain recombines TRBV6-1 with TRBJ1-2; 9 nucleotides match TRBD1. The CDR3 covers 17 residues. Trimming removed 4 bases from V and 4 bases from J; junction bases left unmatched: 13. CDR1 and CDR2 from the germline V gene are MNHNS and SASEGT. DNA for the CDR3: TGTGCCAGCAGTGTAGGACAGGGGATTCCCACGCCCTATGGCTACACCTTC. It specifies CASSVGQGIPTPYGYTF.

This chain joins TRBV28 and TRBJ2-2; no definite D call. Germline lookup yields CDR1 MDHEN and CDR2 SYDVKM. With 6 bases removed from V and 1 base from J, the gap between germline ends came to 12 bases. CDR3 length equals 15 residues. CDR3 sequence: CASRRSGGNTGELFF. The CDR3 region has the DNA TGTGCCAGCAGGAGATCGGGTGGGAACACCGGGGAGCTGTTTTTT.

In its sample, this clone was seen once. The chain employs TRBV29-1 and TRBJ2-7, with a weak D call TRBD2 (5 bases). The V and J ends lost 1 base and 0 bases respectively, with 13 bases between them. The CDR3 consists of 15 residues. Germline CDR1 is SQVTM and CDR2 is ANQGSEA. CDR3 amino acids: CSVEAGEYPSYEQYF. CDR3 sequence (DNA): TGCAGCGTTGAAGCCGGGGAGTACCCCTCCTACGAGCAGTACTTC.

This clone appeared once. The CDR3 coding sequence is TGTGCCAGCAGCGTAGGGGGTTCTTCGGGCTACGAGCAGTACTTC. This translates into CASSVGGSSGYEQYF. The rearrangement joins TRBV9 to TRBJ2-7; D gene ambiguous. With 0 bases removed from V and 3 bases from J, the gap between germline ends came to 13 bases. There are 15 residues in the CDR3. From germline, CDR1 is SGDLS and CDR2 YYNGEE.

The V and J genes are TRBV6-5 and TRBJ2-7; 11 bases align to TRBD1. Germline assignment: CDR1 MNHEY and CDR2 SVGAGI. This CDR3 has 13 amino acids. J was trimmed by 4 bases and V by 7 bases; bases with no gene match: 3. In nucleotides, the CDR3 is TGTGCCAGCACTGGGACAGGGGGTTACGAGCAGTACTTC. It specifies CASTGTGGYEQYF.

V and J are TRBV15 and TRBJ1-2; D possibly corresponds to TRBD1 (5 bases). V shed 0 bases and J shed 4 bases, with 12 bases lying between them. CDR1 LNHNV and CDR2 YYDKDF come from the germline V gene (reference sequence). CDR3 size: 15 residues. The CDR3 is CATSRDQDSPYGYTF. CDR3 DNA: TGTGCCACCAGCAGAGATCAAGACAGTCCCTATGGCTACACCTTC.

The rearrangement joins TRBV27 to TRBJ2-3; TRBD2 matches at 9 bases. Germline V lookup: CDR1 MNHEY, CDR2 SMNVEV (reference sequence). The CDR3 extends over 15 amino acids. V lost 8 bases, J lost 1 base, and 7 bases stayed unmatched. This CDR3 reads CASGRGRAGTDTQYF. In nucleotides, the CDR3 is TGTGCCAGCGGGCGCGGGAGGGCCGGCACAGATACGCAGTATTTT.

CDR3 DNA sequence: TGCGCCAGCAGCCAAGAACCCGGTCCCCTAGCGGGGGTGAACAATGAGCAGTTCTTC. This codes for CASSQEPGPLAGVNNEQFF. V and J are TRBV4-1 and TRBJ2-1, with 10 bases that match TRBD2. Trimming at V came to 0 bases and at J to 5 bases, leaving 13 bases not matched to a gene. Germline assignment: CDR1 MGHRA and CDR2 YSYEKL. There are 19 residues in the CDR3.

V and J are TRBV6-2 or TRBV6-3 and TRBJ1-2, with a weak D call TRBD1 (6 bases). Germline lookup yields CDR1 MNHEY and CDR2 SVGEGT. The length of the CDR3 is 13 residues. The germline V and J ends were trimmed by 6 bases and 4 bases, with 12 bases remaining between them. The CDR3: CASSPRTAYGYTF. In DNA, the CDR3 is TGTGCCAGCAGCCCCCGGACAGCCTATGGCTACACCTTC.

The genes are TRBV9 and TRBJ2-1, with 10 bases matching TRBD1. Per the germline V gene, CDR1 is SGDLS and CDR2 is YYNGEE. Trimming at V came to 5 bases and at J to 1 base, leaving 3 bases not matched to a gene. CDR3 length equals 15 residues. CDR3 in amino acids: CASSRQGASYNEQFF. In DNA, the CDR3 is TGTGCCAGCAGTCGACAGGGGGCATCCTACAATGAGCAGTTCTTC.

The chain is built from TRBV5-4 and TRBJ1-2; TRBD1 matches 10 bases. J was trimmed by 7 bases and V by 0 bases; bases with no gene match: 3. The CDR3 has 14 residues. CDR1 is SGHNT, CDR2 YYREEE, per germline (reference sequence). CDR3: CASSLGQGAFGYTF. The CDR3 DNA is TGTGCCAGCAGCTTGGGACAGGGGGCGTTTGGCTACACCTTC.

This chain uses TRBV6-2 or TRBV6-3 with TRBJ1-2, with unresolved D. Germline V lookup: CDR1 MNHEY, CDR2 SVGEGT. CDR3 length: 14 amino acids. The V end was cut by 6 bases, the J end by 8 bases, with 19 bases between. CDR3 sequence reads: CASSPNTGGGGYTF. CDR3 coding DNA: TGTGCCAGCAGCCCAAACACCGGCGGAGGCGGCTACACCTTC.

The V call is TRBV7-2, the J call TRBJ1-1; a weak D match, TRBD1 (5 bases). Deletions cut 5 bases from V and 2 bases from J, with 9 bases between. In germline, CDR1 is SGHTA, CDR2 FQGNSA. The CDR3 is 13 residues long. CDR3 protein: CASSVGENTEAFF. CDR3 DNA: TGTGCCAGCAGCGTAGGGGAAAACACTGAAGCTTTCTTT.

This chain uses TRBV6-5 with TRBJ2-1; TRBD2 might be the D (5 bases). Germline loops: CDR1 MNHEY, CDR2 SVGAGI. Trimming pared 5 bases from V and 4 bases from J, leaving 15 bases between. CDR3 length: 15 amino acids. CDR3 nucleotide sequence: TGTGCCAGCAGTCGAGTTAGCGAACCGTACAATGAGCAGTTCTTC. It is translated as CASSRVSEPYNEQFF.

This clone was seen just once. DNA for the CDR3: TGTGCCAGCGTTCCGGTTGGGGGCAAAAACAATGAGCAGTTCTTC. This translates into CASVPVGGKNNEQFF. The genes are TRBV6-5 and TRBJ2-1; tentative D call: TRBD1 (6 bases). CDR1 and CDR2 (germline): MNHEY, SVGAGI. The CDR3 spans 15 residues. V was trimmed by 8 bases and J by 5 bases, leaving 19 bases between them.

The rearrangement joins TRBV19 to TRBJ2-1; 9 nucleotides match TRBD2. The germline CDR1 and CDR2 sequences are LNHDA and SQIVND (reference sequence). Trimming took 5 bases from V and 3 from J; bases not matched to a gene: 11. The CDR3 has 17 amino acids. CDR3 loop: CASSPNLAGEIYNEQFF. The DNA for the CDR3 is TGTGCCAGTAGTCCCAACTTAGCGGGAGAAATCTACAATGAGCAGTTCTTC.

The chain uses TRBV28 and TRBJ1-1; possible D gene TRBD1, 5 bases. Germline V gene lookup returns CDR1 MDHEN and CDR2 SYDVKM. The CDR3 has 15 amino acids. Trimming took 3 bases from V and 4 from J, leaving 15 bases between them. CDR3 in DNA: TGTGCCAGCAGTTTGGATGGGGGATCCAGCACTGAAGCTTTCTTT. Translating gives CASSLDGGSSTEAFF.

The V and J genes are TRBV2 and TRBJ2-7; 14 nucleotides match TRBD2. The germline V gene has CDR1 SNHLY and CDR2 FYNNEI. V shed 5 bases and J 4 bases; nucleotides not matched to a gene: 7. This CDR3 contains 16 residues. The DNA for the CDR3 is TGTGCCAGCAGTAGAGGGACTAGCGGGAGTTGGTACGAGCAGTACTTC. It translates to CASSRGTSGSWYEQYF.

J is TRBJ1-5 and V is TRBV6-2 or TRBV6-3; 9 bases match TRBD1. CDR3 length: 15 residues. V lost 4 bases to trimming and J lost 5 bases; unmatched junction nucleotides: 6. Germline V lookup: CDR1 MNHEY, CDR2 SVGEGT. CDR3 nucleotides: TGTGCCAGCAGTTGGCCGGGACAGGGCCATCAGCCCCAGCATTTT. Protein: CASSWPGQGHQPQHF.

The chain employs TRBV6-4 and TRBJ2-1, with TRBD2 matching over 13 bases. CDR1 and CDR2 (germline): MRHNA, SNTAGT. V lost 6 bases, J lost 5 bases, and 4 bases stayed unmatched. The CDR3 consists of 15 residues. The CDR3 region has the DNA TGTGCCAGCAGCGCGGGGACTAGCGGGGACAATGAGCAGTTCTTC. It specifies CASSAGTSGDNEQFF.

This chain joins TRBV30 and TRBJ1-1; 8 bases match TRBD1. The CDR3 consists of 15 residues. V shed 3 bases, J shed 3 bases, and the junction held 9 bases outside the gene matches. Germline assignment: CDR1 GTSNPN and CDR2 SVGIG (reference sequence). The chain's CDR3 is CAWRAGGRGYTEAFF. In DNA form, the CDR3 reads TGTGCCTGGAGGGCAGGGGGCCGAGGGTACACTGAAGCTTTCTTT.

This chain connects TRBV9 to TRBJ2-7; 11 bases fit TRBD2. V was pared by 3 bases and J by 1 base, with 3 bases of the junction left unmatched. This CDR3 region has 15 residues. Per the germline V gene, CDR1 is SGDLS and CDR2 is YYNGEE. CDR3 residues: CASSEGLAASYEQYF. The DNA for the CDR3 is TGTGCCAGCAGCGAGGGACTAGCGGCTTCCTACGAGCAGTACTTC.